Ten or more counts support the clone carrying this TCR beta chain. Its antigen is unidentified. The CDR3 is 14 residues long. The germline gives CDR1 SGHVS, CDR2 FNYEAQ. Trimming removed 5 bases from V and 7 bases from J, with 14 bases in between. From the second PCR step, alpha and beta chains were amplified apart. Sequential positive selection took CD4 T cells first, then CD8 T cells. These data belong to a study of naive and memory T cell subsets. Study-wide points: In CD4 and CD8 cells, diversity dropped from naive through EMRA. Naive repertoires, especially CD8, held a few larger clonotypes, possibly memory cells re-expressing CD45RA.

The beta constant-region primer was an equimolar mix of two oligonucleotides covering TRBC1 and TRBC2. The ligated cDNA underwent four PCR rounds using SP2 and nested alpha and beta constant-region primers. In TCRdb, the UMI-ligation and nested PCR reads were re-called with MiXCR into one record per CDR3 protein. The repertoire holds 90,000 to 120,000 distinct CDR3 sequences, with approximately 14% as singletons. The sample taken for sequencing was naive CD8+ T cells from blood. V is TRBV7-6 and J is TRBJ2-2; possible D gene TRBD2, 5 bases. The TCR sequence derives from a human donor in good health. Here the CDR3 DNA reads TGTGCCAGCAGCCACACGACCGAGGGCGGGGAGCTGTTTTTT. Translating it yields CASSHTTEGGELFF.